This note documents a single TCR beta chain sequence. Its cognate antigen has yet to be identified. No per-base quality is available; no much larger clone lies one base away. This entry belongs to a study of blood T cell repertoires in COVID-19 (dated by TCRdb to 2019 to 2021). Study-wide context: Collaborator samples came from the United States, Italy and Spain and covered acute and convalescent phases of COVID-19. The repertoires were released in a freely available public database intended as a resource for research on the immune response to SARS-CoV-2. Deeply sampled blood TCRbeta repertoires from subjects exposed to, actively infected with, or recovered from COVID-19 were included in the dataset. The prospective study material was composed of cDNA or gDNA derived from T cells, B-cell-depleted T cells, or PBMCs. Samples came from the ongoing ImmuneRACE study (first 160 participants) plus 1,254 subjects from 6 global collaborators. A de-identified subject ID, COVID-19 status, age in years and sex were almost always included in the sample metadata. Where available, HLA class I and class II types were obtained from metadata supplied by the sample provider rather than from assay-based typing. Points the paper makes about the study in general: The amount of clinical and demographic metadata varied by source and participant and was provided uncurated.

The immunoSEQ Assay, a bias-controlled multiplex PCR, was used to amplify TCRbeta CDR3 regions from genomic DNA. The source study handled its data this way. The number of nucleated cells in each sample was estimated by amplification of reference gene primers within the assay. To quantify the absolute abundance of each unique TCRbeta CDR3 rearrangement, sequence reads were collapsed and filtered. For each sample, productive Simpson clonality was calculated as the square root of Simpson's diversity index over productive rearrangements. TCRdb took over this immuneACCESS table, retaining in-frame rearrangements with V and J assigned. Such tables are incomplete; in checked studies, under half of the missing clones stem from an unresolved V gene, and the remainder is unexplained. That table furnishes V, J and clone size, whereas the DNA furnished D and trimming. A total of around 250,000 clones appear in this sample, 70% to 90% of them only once. The ten largest clonotypes hold around 0.67% of the sample.

The germline V gene provides CDR1 MNHEY and CDR2 SVGAGI. Spanning cysteine to phenylalanine, the CDR3 consists of 14 amino acids. Only the CDR3 region is kept as DNA, spanning 42 bases read in frame from base 1. V is pruned by 4 bases and J by 4 bases, leaving 3 bases of the junction without a gene match. Each collaborating institution followed its own protocols to collect whole blood in K2EDTA tubes. For TCRbeta analysis, collaborators shipped samples as frozen whole blood, isolated PBMCs, or DNA extracted from either of those sample types. Recombination connected TRBV6-5 to TRBJ2-7; 11 of the junction bases match TRBD1. The sequence derives from a human donor in a cohort sampled during active COVID-19. Input material: peripheral blood. The nucleotides read TGTGCCAGCAGTTCTGGACAGGGGGCTTACGAGCAGTACTTC. Translated, this is CASSSGQGAYEQYF.